This T cell receptor beta chain derives from a study of neurological immune-mediated disorders. TCRdb analysed the 5' RACE reads with MiXCR anew, one entry per CDR3 protein. In the table there are about 42,000 distinct CDR3 sequences, under 25% of which are singletons. Described time point: technical triplicate 3. This clonotype has at least ten counts. CDR1 and CDR2 from the germline V gene are LGHNA and YNFKEQ. V dropped 0 bases and J dropped 0 bases, with 12 bases sitting between them. This CDR3 has 16 amino acids. Source material: PBMCs. The source is a man aged 55 to 69 with HTLV-1-associated myelopathy (HAM/TSP). This chain connects TRBV4-2 to TRBJ2-7; a possible D gene is TRBD2 (5 bases). Here the CDR3 DNA reads TGTGCCAGCAGCCAAGATGCCAGCGGAAGCTCCTACGAGCAGTACTTC. Translating gives CASSQDASGSSYEQYF.